Listed here are 20 T cell receptor beta chains from one sample, sequenced in a study of CD8 T cells in ankylosing spondylitis. TCRdb reprocessed the 5' RACE reads via MiXCR and lists one record per CDR3 protein. The sample shows some 200,000 distinct CDR3 sequences, more than 25% of them seen only once. The sample consisted of blood, either unsorted or a sorted T cell fraction (not recorded which). The receptor set was obtained from a male donor with ankylosing spondylitis or in good health (not recorded which).

This clonotype has more than one count but fewer than ten. J is TRBJ2-1 and V is TRBV7-9, with 9 bases that match TRBD2. This CDR3 comprises 15 residues. V gave up 7 bases and J gave up 6 bases; unmatched junction bases: 10. CDR1 SEHNR and CDR2 FQNEAQ come from the germline V gene (reference sequence). The CDR3 region is CASTELAGVGNEQFF. CDR3 nucleotide sequence: TGTGCCAGCACCGAATTAGCGGGAGTGGGCAATGAGCAGTTCTTC.

The chain couples TRBV12-3 or TRBV12-4 to TRBJ1-1; no definite D call. V was cut by 7 bases and J by 4 bases, with 19 bases left in between. The CDR3 totals 15 residues. As DNA, the CDR3 is TGTGCCAGCACCTTGGCTCATGGGAGGATCACTGAAGCTTTCTTT. Translated: CASTLAHGRITEAFF.

This clonotype has a handful of counts. The rearrangement links TRBV6-5 to TRBJ1-2; TRBD1 might be the D (5 bases). The CDR3 is 15 amino acids. Germline V gene data show CDR1 as MNHEY and CDR2 as SVGAGI. The V and J ends lost 0 bases and 0 bases respectively, with 8 bases between them. The CDR3 DNA sequence: TGTGCCAGCAGTTACTCCGCGACAGCTAACTATGGCTACACCTTC. Translating gives CASSYSATANYGYTF.

This clonotype was seen ten or more times. V is TRBV5-1 and J is TRBJ1-5; maybe TRBD1 (5 bases). V lost 0 bases to trimming and J lost 4 bases, with 8 bases between them. Looked up from germline, CDR1 is SGHRS and CDR2 is YFSETQ. The CDR3 consists of 14 residues. The DNA for the CDR3 is TGCGCCAGCAGCTTGGAGTCAGGGAATCAGCCCCAGCATTTT. The encoded protein is CASSLESGNQPQHF.

This clonotype was seen more than once but under ten times. The V call is TRBV29-1, the J call TRBJ2-7, with TRBD1 identical over 9 bases. Trimming removed 0 bases from V and 3 bases from J; junction bases left unmatched: 3. CDR3 length: 14 amino acids. CDR1 is SQVTM, CDR2 ANQGSEA, per germline. CDR3 region: CSVEDRGQGYEQYF. CDR3 in DNA: TGCAGCGTTGAAGATAGGGGACAGGGCTACGAGCAGTACTTC.

This clonotype has at least ten counts. The rearrangement links TRBV9 to TRBJ2-1; the match to TRBD2 covers 7 bases. Germline values: CDR1 SGDLS, CDR2 YYNGEE. The V gene end was trimmed by 0 bases and the J gene end by 0 bases; junction bases not matched to a gene: 0. The CDR3 is made up of 15 amino acids. The CDR3 is CASSVGEGSYNEQFF. The CDR3 DNA is TGTGCCAGCAGCGTAGGGGAGGGCTCCTACAATGAGCAGTTCTTC.

This clonotype was counted many times. The chain employs TRBV6-6 and TRBJ2-7; D is ambiguous. This CDR3 spans 13 amino acids. Germline CDR1 MNHNY, CDR2 SVGAGI (reference sequence). The germline V and J ends were trimmed by 0 bases and 9 bases, with 12 bases remaining between them. Written as DNA, the CDR3 is TGTGCCAGCAGTTACTCGGTAGATAGTGGGCAGTACTTC. Its translation: CASSYSVDSGQYF.

This clonotype was seen many times. The gene calls are TRBV20-1 and TRBJ2-7, with 7 bases fitting TRBD1. Germline trimming cut 3 bases from V and 5 bases from J; bases unmatched to any gene: 10. The CDR3 spans 14 residues. Germline assignment: CDR1 DFQATT and CDR2 SNEGSKA (reference sequence). The CDR3 region is CSARTTGIPHEQYF. The CDR3 coding sequence is TGCAGTGCTAGGACGACAGGGATTCCCCACGAGCAGTACTTC.

Many counts were recorded for this clonotype. The junction and the germline gene differ at one end; a read error may be behind it. The CDR3 spells CASREEGLAYEQYF. The CDR3 DNA is TGTGCCAGCAGGGAAGAAGGACTAGCCTACGAGCAGTACTTC. The V call is TRBV6-1, the J call TRBJ2-7; 7 bases match TRBD2. The CDR3 is 14 amino acids. CDR1 and CDR2 from the germline V gene are MNHNS and SASEGT.

This clonotype was seen repeatedly, ten times or more. This chain connects TRBV4-1 to TRBJ1-4, with D maybe TRBD1 (5 bases). The germline V gene has CDR1 MGHRA and CDR2 YSYEKL. This CDR3 has 19 residues. V was clipped by 0 bases and J by 0 bases, with 17 bases between them. This CDR3 is CASSQDRAGRQTTNEKLFF. The DNA for the CDR3 is TGCGCCAGCAGCCAAGATCGTGCAGGGAGACAGACAACTAATGAAAAACTGTTTTTT.

In this sample, this clonotype turned up many times. This sequence joins TRBV7-6 and TRBJ2-7; weak D call: TRBD1 (5 bases). The V and J ends lost 0 bases and 2 bases respectively, with 11 bases between them. The V gene's germline CDR1 is SGHVS and CDR2 FNYEAQ. The CDR3 runs 15 residues. Here the CDR3 DNA reads TGTGCCAGCAGCTTAGCGGTTCAGGGCCCCTACGAGCAGTACTTC. As protein: CASSLAVQGPYEQYF.

This clonotype was detected many times. The chain recombines TRBV20-1 with TRBJ1-2; D call uncertain. Per the germline V gene, CDR1 is DFQATT and CDR2 is SNEGSKA (reference sequence). This CDR3 has 15 residues. Trimming cost V 0 bases and J 4 bases, with 15 bases left between them. The CDR3 reads CSARDLKQLGYGYTF. The CDR3 DNA reads as TGCAGTGCTAGAGATCTGAAACAATTGGGCTATGGCTACACCTTC.

The CDR3 DNA sequence: TGCAGTGCTGCGGGGGGGAGCTCCTACAATGAGCAGTTCTTC. This codes for CSAAGGSSYNEQFF. The chain has TRBV20-1 and TRBJ2-1; TRBD2 matches at 9 bases. The CDR3 sequence is 14 residues long. Germline CDR1 is DFQATT and CDR2 is SNEGSKA (reference sequence). After removal of 5 bases from V and 0 bases from J, the junction contained 2 bases not matched to a gene.

This clonotype was picked up a small number of times. This rearrangement joins TRBV20-1 to TRBJ1-5; weak D call: TRBD1 (5 bases). The CDR3 has 12 residues. Trimming cost V 7 bases and J 8 bases, with 15 bases left between them. CDR1 is DFQATT and CDR2 is SNEGSKA in the germline V gene (reference sequence). The CDR3 DNA sequence: TGCAGTGGCACAGGCCCGGGGAAGCCCCAGCATTTT. Its translation: CSGTGPGKPQHF.

Remarks on this clonotype: A much larger clone lies a single base off, so this may be a read error. The genes are TRBV12-3 or TRBV12-4 and TRBJ2-2; D not certain. The CDR3 loop spans 15 amino acids. CDR3 coding DNA: TGTGCCAGCAGTTTAAAGCTGGGGAACACCGCGGAGCTGTTTTTT. This sequence encodes CASSLKLGNTAELFF.

The chain links TRBV7-9 to TRBJ2-7; 8 bases fit TRBD1. With V trimmed by 2 bases and J by 4 bases, 7 bases remained unmatched. The germline V gene encodes CDR1 SEHNR and CDR2 FQNEAQ (reference sequence). This CDR3 contains 15 residues. DNA of the CDR3: TGTGCCAGCAGCTTACAGGGGGCCCCCTTTTACGAGCAGTACTTC. It yields the protein CASSLQGAPFYEQYF.

In its sample, this clonotype was seen many times. This chain joins TRBV6-1 and TRBJ2-5; TRBD2 matches at 12 bases. V lost 7 bases to trimming and J lost 2 bases; unmatched junction nucleotides: 8. The CDR3 is made up of 16 amino acids. Germline assignment: CDR1 MNHNS and CDR2 SASEGT. The CDR3 DNA reads TGTGCCAGCATACGGACTAGCGGGATGGGGCAAGAGACCCAGTACTTC. Its protein is CASIRTSGMGQETQYF.

V gene TRBV5-1 combines with J gene TRBJ1-5; D is possibly TRBD1 (5 bases). CDR3 length equals 14 residues. The germline V gene encodes CDR1 SGHRS and CDR2 YFSETQ. With 0 bases removed from V and 4 bases from J, the gap between germline ends came to 8 bases. The CDR3 DNA is TGCGCCAGCAGCTTGGGGACAAGAAATCAGCCCCAGCATTTT. This gives the protein CASSLGTRNQPQHF.

This clonotype has a count of ten or more. The chain uses TRBV10-3 and TRBJ2-7; D might be TRBD2 (5 bases). Germline CDR1 reads ENHRY; CDR2 reads SYGVKD. The ends were cut back, 0 bases at V and 3 bases at J, with 15 bases in the middle. The CDR3 contains 16 residues. The CDR3 region is CAISESRLAGVYEQYF. DNA of the CDR3: TGTGCCATCAGTGAGTCGCGGCTTGCGGGCGTCTACGAGCAGTACTTC.

The sample holds a few counts of this clonotype. V is TRBV28 and J is TRBJ2-3, with D maybe TRBD2 (5 bases). Germline CDR1 is MDHEN and CDR2 is SYDVKM. CDR3 size: 13 residues. Trimming took 8 bases from V and 6 from J, leaving 15 bases between them. The CDR3 DNA reads as TGTGCCAGCGAGGGCACTCTGACGGATACGCAGTATTTT. Its translation: CASEGTLTDTQYF.